This T cell receptor beta chain originates from a study of blood T cell repertoires in COVID-19. Looking at the study overall: COVID-19 samples from acute and convalescent phases originated in the United States, Italy and Spain.

Cohort 3 recovery required two negative PCRs, clearance, or symptom resolution. Per the authors' pipeline: Reference gene primer amplification yielded estimated nucleated cell counts. Libraries were prepared by immunoSEQ multiplex PCR; TCRdb keeps only in-frame clonotypes and omits some of them. Clone size and V and J calls were adopted from that table, with D and trimming inferred from the DNA. The table has 170,000 or so clones, more than 75% seen once. V was pared by 0 bases and J by 3 bases, with 11 bases between. The CDR3 totals 15 residues. From germline, CDR1 is MGHRA and CDR2 YSYEKL. Sequenced: PBMCs or T cells enriched from blood (not recorded which). V is TRBV4-1 and J is TRBJ1-2; maybe TRBD1 (5 bases). The TCR sequence derives from a woman aged 45-59 years who had recovered from COVID-19. The CDR3 DNA reads TGCGCCAGCAGCCAAGAGTCTGGCAGGGACTATGGCTACACCTTC. Residues: CASSQESGRDYGYTF.